This T cell receptor beta chain was recorded in a study of blood T cell repertoires in COVID-19. The V end lost 0 bases, the J end lost 3 bases, and 9 bases lay between the germline ends. Germline CDR1 reads ENHRY; CDR2 reads SYGVKD. This CDR3 region has 14 residues. Libraries were prepared by immunoSEQ multiplex PCR; TCRdb keeps only in-frame clonotypes and omits some of them. The profile shows about 80,000 clones, over 70% of them singletons. The chain employs TRBV10-3 and TRBJ2-7, with TRBD1 as a possible D gene (6 bases). The sequenced sample was peripheral blood. The receptor was isolated from a woman in her thirties or forties with active or convalescent COVID-19. The CDR3, as DNA: TGTGCCATCAGTGAGTCAGGCAGGGGCTACGAGCAGTACTTC. It specifies CAISESGRGYEQYF.